The clone carrying this T cell receptor (beta chain) appeared many times. Its antigen is still unknown. These data come from a study of read filtering for tumor transcriptome and immune sequencing. Across the whole study: TCR-mapped reads were about 4 to 11 million with IR-seq versus about 85 to 1273 with RNA-seq.

Looked up from germline, CDR1 is SGHNT and CDR2 is YYREEE (reference sequence). The CDR3 has 17 residues. V gave up 0 bases and J gave up 1 base; unmatched junction bases: 3. From 300 to 450 ng of RNA, a library with molecular barcoded alpha/delta and beta/gamma adaptors was made. TCRdb independently ran MiXCR on the reads; one entry per CDR3 protein. The sample has under 40,000 distinct CDR3 sequences; about 14% are singletons. Points from the study as a whole: IR-seq and RNA-seq agreed better without single-read clonotypes. This fraction held mixed bone marrow immune cells after CD138-negative sorting.

Specimen: a population of CD138-negative cells sorted from bone marrow. This sequence was found in a donor aged 40 or over with multiple myeloma. This sequence joins TRBV5-4 and TRBJ2-3; 12 bases align to TRBD2. The CDR3 loop is CASSLGLAGARTDTQYF. DNA for the CDR3: TGTGCCAGCAGCTTGGGACTAGCGGGGGCCCGCACAGATACGCAGTATTTT.